This T cell receptor (beta chain) was recorded in a study of blood T cell repertoires in COVID-19. The wider study: PBMCs, B-cell-depleted T cells, or T cells provided the cDNA or gDNA that made up the material.

Authors' analysis steps: Quantification of nucleated cells was approximated via reference gene primer amplification. Profiling relied on immunoSEQ multiplex PCR, and the TCRdb table lists in-frame clones only, not all of them. V, J and clone size are taken as reported in that table, and D and trimming were inferred from the DNA itself. The sample shows 300,000 or so clones, about 90% of them seen only once. Individuals aged roughly 18 to 95 years were recruited from fewer than 30 US areas. The sequenced sample consisted of PBMCs or T cells enriched from blood (not recorded which). This clonotype originated in a woman between 50 and 59 years old who had been exposed to COVID-19.

The CDR3 DNA is TGTGCCACCAGTGATCTCGCAGGTCAGCCCCAGCATTTT. Encoded protein: CATSDLAGQPQHF. The chain links TRBV24-1 to TRBJ1-5; no clear D. V lost 3 bases, J lost 6 bases, and 8 bases lay in between. This CDR3 contains 13 residues. Germline values: CDR1 KGHDR, CDR2 SFDVKD.